The 7 T cell receptor beta chains given below trace back to one sample, sequenced in a study of blood T cell repertoires in COVID-19. Some clones are missing from TCRdb's copy, which holds only in-frame ones; the method was immunoSEQ multiplex PCR. The top ten clones hold about 9.6% of a sample with approximately 130,000 clones, over 80% of them seen once. The sequencing input was peripheral blood. The receptors stem from a man in his forties or fifties with active or convalescent COVID-19.

The rearrangement joins TRBV5-5 to TRBJ2-5; a possible D gene is TRBD2 (5 bases). V was cut by 2 bases and J by 5 bases, with 10 bases left in between. Looked up from germline, CDR1 is SGHKS and CDR2 is YYEKEE (reference sequence). The CDR3 has 13 amino acids. This CDR3 is CASSLGGWETQYF. The CDR3 DNA reads as TGTGCCAGCAGCTTAGGAGGATGGGAGACCCAGTACTTC.

This clone was counted a few times. The CDR3 reads CASYSGNNSPLHF. In DNA form, the CDR3 reads TGTGCCTCCTATTCGGGTAATAATTCACCCCTCCACTTT. J is TRBJ1-6 and V is TRBV6-5; D is ambiguous. The V gene's germline CDR1 is MNHEY and CDR2 SVGAGI. This CDR3 is 13 amino acids long. V was clipped by 11 bases and J by 5 bases, with 13 bases between them.

This clone was found once. This sequence joins TRBV6-5 and TRBJ2-7; 10 bases agree with TRBD2. CDR1 and CDR2 from the germline V gene are MNHEY and SVGAGI. Trimming took 6 bases from V and 4 from J; bases not matched to a gene: 6. The CDR3 contains 14 residues. Here the CDR3 reads CASSPTSGAYEQYF. CDR3 sequence (DNA): TGTGCCAGCAGCCCAACTAGCGGGGCTTACGAGCAGTACTTC.

This chain uses TRBV5-6 with TRBJ2-7; maybe TRBD2 (5 bases). The CDR3 runs to 13 residues. Germline CDR1 SGHDT, CDR2 YYEEEE. Trimming took 2 bases from V and 7 from J, leaving 13 bases between them. DNA of the CDR3: TGTGCCAGCAGCTTCCAAAATCCGGGGGAGCAGTACTTC. Translation: CASSFQNPGEQYF.

This clone was recorded many times. The rearrangement links TRBV12-3 or TRBV12-4 to TRBJ1-4, with D uncertain. This CDR3 contains 12 residues. V was clipped by 2 bases and J by 8 bases, with 6 bases between them. DNA for the CDR3: TGTGCCAGCAGTTTACTGGGCGAAAAACTGTTTTTT. Translating it yields CASSLLGEKLFF.

The gene calls are TRBV4-1 and TRBJ2-7; D perhaps matches TRBD1 (6 bases). The V gene's germline CDR1 is MGHRA and CDR2 YSYEKL. The length of the CDR3 is 15 residues. With 4 bases removed from V and 3 bases from J, the gap between germline ends came to 16 bases. Written as DNA, the CDR3 is TGCGCCAGCAGCCCACACTTGAGGGGGAACTACGAGCAGTACTTC. Translation: CASSPHLRGNYEQYF.

The V and J genes are TRBV12-5 and TRBJ2-7, with D perhaps TRBD2 (5 bases). V was pared by 4 bases and J by 3 bases, with 10 bases between. CDR3 length equals 13 residues. CDR1 is LGHNT, CDR2 FRNRAP, per germline. The chain's CDR3 is CASGSGVHYEQYF. As DNA, the CDR3 is TGTGCTAGTGGTTCCGGGGTACACTACGAGCAGTACTTC.